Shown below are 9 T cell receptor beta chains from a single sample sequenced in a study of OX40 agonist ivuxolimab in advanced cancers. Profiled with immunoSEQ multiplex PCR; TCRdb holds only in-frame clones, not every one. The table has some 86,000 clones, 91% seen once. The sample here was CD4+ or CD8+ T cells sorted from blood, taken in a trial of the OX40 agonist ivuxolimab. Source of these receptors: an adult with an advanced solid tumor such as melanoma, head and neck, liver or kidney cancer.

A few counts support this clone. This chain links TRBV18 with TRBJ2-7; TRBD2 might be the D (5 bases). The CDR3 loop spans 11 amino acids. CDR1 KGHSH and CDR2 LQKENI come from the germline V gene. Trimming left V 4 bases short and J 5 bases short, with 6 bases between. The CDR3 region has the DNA TGTGCCAGCTCACGAGGGAACGAGCAGTACTTC. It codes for CASSRGNEQYF.

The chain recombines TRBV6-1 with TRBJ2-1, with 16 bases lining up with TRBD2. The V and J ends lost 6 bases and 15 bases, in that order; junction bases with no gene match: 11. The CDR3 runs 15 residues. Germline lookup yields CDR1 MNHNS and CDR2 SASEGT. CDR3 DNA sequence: TGTGCCAGCAGGGGGGGACTAGCGGGAGGGGGAGACCGGTTCTTC. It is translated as CASRGGLAGGGDRFF.

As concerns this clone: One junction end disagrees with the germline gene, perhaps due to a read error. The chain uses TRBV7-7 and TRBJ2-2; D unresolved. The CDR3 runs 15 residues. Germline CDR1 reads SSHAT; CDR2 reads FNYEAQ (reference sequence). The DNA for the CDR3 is TGTGCTAGCAGCTTATCAGCATCGGCCGGGGGGGAGCTGTTTTTT. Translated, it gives CASSLSASAGGELFF.

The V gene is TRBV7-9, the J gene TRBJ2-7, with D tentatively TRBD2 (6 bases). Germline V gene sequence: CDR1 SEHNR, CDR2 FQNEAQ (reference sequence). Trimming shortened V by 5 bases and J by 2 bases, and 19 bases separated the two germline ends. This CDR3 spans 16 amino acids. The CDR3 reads CASSLYLSGATYEQYF. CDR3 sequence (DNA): TGTGCCAGCAGCCTGTACCTTAGCGGAGCTACCTACGAGCAGTACTTC.

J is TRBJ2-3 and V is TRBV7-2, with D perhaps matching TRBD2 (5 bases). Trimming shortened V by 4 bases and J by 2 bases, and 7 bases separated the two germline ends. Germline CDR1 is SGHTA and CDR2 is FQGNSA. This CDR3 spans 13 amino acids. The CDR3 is CASSYGNTDTQYF. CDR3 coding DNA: TGTGCCAGCAGCTACGGGAACACAGATACGCAGTATTTT.

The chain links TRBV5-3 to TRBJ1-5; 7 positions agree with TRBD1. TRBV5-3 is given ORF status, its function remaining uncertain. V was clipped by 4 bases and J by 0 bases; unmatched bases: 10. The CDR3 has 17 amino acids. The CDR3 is CARSGSGTAFSNQPQHF. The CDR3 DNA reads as TGTGCCAGAAGCGGATCCGGGACAGCCTTTAGCAATCAGCCCCAGCATTTT.

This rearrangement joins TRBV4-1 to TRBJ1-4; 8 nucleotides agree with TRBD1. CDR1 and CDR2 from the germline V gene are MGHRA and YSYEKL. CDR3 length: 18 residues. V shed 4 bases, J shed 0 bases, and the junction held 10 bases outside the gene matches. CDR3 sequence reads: CASSPDRTGSATNEKLFF. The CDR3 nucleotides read TGCGCCAGCAGCCCCGACCGGACAGGGTCAGCAACTAATGAAAAACTGTTTTTT.

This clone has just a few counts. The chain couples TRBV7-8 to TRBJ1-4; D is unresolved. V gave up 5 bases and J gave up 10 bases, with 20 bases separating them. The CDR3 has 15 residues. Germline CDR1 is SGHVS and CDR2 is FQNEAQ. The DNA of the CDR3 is TGTGCCAGCAGCCTGGCAGGAGGCGAGTGGGGAAAACTGTTTTTT. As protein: CASSLAGGEWGKLFF.

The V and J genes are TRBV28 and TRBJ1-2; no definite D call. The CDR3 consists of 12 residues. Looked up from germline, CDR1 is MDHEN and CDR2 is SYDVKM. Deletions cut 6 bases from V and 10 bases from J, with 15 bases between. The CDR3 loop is CASSPSVRVYTF. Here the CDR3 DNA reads TGTGCCAGCAGCCCATCGGTTAGGGTCTACACCTTC.